Listed below are T cell receptor beta chains from one sample, sequenced in a study of blood T cell repertoires in COVID-19. Profiled with immunoSEQ multiplex PCR; TCRdb holds only in-frame clones, not every one. The sample yields 300,000 to 450,000 clones, more than 75% seen once. Source material: PBMCs or T cells enriched from blood (not recorded which). The origin of the receptors is a man younger than 45 who had recovered from COVID-19. The CDR3 runs from the conserved cysteine through the conserved F or W. The order of the fields is CDR3 DNA, CDR3 protein, clone size, J gene, D gene, V gene. A D gene is named only where the DNA matches it firmly. Where a row states a size, it is once, few, many or the class of an expanded clone; other rows omit it.

cdr3_nt: TGCGCCAGCAGTGAGTTTGGTTCGGGACTAGCGGGGGGGCCGGATACGCAGTATTTT
cdr3_aa: CASSEFGSGLAGGPDTQYF
clone_size: -
j_call: TRBJ2-3
d_call: TRBD2
v_call: TRBV10-2

cdr3_nt: TGTGCCAGCAGCTCCAGCGGGGGGCCCTACAATGAGCAGTTCTTC
cdr3_aa: CASSSSGGPYNEQFF
clone_size: few
j_call: TRBJ2-1
d_call: TRBD2
v_call: TRBV9

cdr3_nt: TGTGCTAGTGGTCCGCAGGGTTGGGATGAGCAGTTCTTC
cdr3_aa: CASGPQGWDEQFF
clone_size: few
j_call: TRBJ2-1
d_call: -
v_call: TRBV12-5

cdr3_nt: TGCGCCAGCAGCGTAGGGACAGGGGGTAATTCACCCCTCCACTTT
cdr3_aa: CASSVGTGGNSPLHF
clone_size: -
j_call: TRBJ1-6
d_call: TRBD1
v_call: TRBV5-1

cdr3_nt: TGTGCCACCAGTGATCCCGGACTAGGGAACGAGCAGTTCTTC
cdr3_aa: CATSDPGLGNEQFF
clone_size: -
j_call: TRBJ2-1
d_call: TRBD2
v_call: TRBV24-1

cdr3_nt: TGTGCCAGCAGCGTAGCATCGATAATAACTTCTGACACCATATATTTT
cdr3_aa: CASSVASIITSDTIYF
clone_size: -
j_call: TRBJ1-3
d_call: -
v_call: TRBV9

cdr3_nt: TGTGCCAGCAGCCTCGTCGACAGGGTGCGGGAGACCCAGTACTTC
cdr3_aa: CASSLVDRVRETQYF
clone_size: -
j_call: TRBJ2-5
d_call: TRBD1
v_call: TRBV5-6

cdr3_nt: TGCGCCAGCAGCCGGGATGGGTCTATAGGGAATGAGCAGTTCTTC
cdr3_aa: CASSRDGSIGNEQFF
clone_size: -
j_call: TRBJ2-1
d_call: -
v_call: TRBV5-1

cdr3_nt: TGTGCCAGCAGTCCAGGCAACACTGAAGCTTTCTTT
cdr3_aa: CASSPGNTEAFF
clone_size: once
j_call: TRBJ1-1
d_call: -
v_call: TRBV12-3/TRBV12-4

cdr3_nt: TGCGCCAGCAGCCAGCGGACAGCTCCTAGCACAGATACGCAGTATTTT
cdr3_aa: CASSQRTAPSTDTQYF
clone_size: few
j_call: TRBJ2-3
d_call: -
v_call: TRBV4-1

cdr3_nt: TGTGCCAGCAGCCAAGGAGGGATTTGGGGCAATCAGCCCCAGCATTTT
cdr3_aa: CASSQGGIWGNQPQHF
clone_size: -
j_call: TRBJ1-5
d_call: -
v_call: TRBV3-1/TRBV3-2

cdr3_nt: TGTGCCAGCAGTGACAGGGTTTATCAGCCCCAGCATTTT
cdr3_aa: CASSDRVYQPQHF
clone_size: once
j_call: TRBJ1-5
d_call: -
v_call: TRBV6-1

cdr3_nt: TGTGCCAGCAGCTTGGTACAGGGGACTGAAGCTTTCTTT
cdr3_aa: CASSLVQGTEAFF
clone_size: -
j_call: TRBJ1-1
d_call: TRBD1
v_call: TRBV5-6

cdr3_nt: TGTGCCAGTAGGAGAGGGACAGCCACTTACAATGAGCAGTTCTTC
cdr3_aa: CASRRGTATYNEQFF
clone_size: -
j_call: TRBJ2-1
d_call: TRBD1
v_call: TRBV19

cdr3_nt: TGTGCCAGCAGCTTAGCTGTGTCTAGCGGGGGAAATGAGCAGTTCTTC
cdr3_aa: CASSLAVSSGGNEQFF
clone_size: -
j_call: TRBJ2-1
d_call: TRBD2
v_call: TRBV7-9

cdr3_nt: TGTGCCAGCTCACCTTTCTCGGAACGGGGTGAAAAACTGTTTTTT
cdr3_aa: CASSPFSERGEKLFF
clone_size: -
j_call: TRBJ1-4
d_call: -
v_call: TRBV18

cdr3_nt: TGCGCCAGCAGTGAGTCAGGGGCTGCCTACGAGCAGTACTTC
cdr3_aa: CASSESGAAYEQYF
clone_size: -
j_call: TRBJ2-7
d_call: -
v_call: TRBV10-1

cdr3_nt: TGTGCCAGCAGCTCGAGAGCCTACGAGCAGTACTTC
cdr3_aa: CASSSRAYEQYF
clone_size: -
j_call: TRBJ2-7
d_call: -
v_call: TRBV6-5

cdr3_nt: TGTGCCAGCAGCCCAAGGGACAGGCCTACCTCTGGGGCCAACGTCCTGACTTTC
cdr3_aa: CASSPRDRPTSGANVLTF
clone_size: -
j_call: TRBJ2-6
d_call: TRBD1
v_call: TRBV7-2

cdr3_nt: TGTGCCAGCAGTTTTCAGGCCGGGGAGCTGTTTTTT
cdr3_aa: CASSFQAGELFF
clone_size: -
j_call: TRBJ2-2
d_call: -
v_call: TRBV12-3/TRBV12-4

cdr3_nt: TGTGCCAGCAGTGAAACAGGGTACTCCTACAATGAGCAGTTCTTC
cdr3_aa: CASSETGYSYNEQFF
clone_size: -
j_call: TRBJ2-1
d_call: -
v_call: TRBV6-1

cdr3_nt: TGTGCCAGCAGTGAGTACAACAATCAGCCCCAGCATTTT
cdr3_aa: CASSEYNNQPQHF
clone_size: -
j_call: TRBJ1-5
d_call: -
v_call: TRBV6-1

cdr3_nt: TGTGCCAGCAGTTACTCTAGGGGTTACACTGAAGCTTTCTTT
cdr3_aa: CASSYSRGYTEAFF
clone_size: -
j_call: TRBJ1-1
d_call: -
v_call: TRBV6-5

cdr3_nt: TGTGCCATCAGTGAGTTAAGGAACTGGGACAGACGCGACTATGGCTACACCTTC
cdr3_aa: CAISELRNWDRRDYGYTF
clone_size: -
j_call: TRBJ1-2
d_call: TRBD1
v_call: TRBV10-3

cdr3_nt: TGCAGTGCTCGTGGGCCGAACTATGGCTACACCTTC
cdr3_aa: CSARGPNYGYTF
clone_size: once
j_call: TRBJ1-2
d_call: -
v_call: TRBV20-1

cdr3_nt: TGTGCCAGCAGCTGGGCGGGGGTGGCCTACGAGCAGTACTTC
cdr3_aa: CASSWAGVAYEQYF
clone_size: -
j_call: TRBJ2-7
d_call: TRBD2
v_call: TRBV6-2/TRBV6-3

cdr3_nt: TGTGCCACCAGGCCCTCCTTAAACCAGGGGGAAAAACTGTTTTTT
cdr3_aa: CATRPSLNQGEKLFF
clone_size: -
j_call: TRBJ1-4
d_call: -
v_call: TRBV2

cdr3_nt: TGTGCCAGCAGTTTAGGCAATTCAGAGACCCAGTACTTC
cdr3_aa: CASSLGNSETQYF
clone_size: -
j_call: TRBJ2-5
d_call: -
v_call: TRBV27

cdr3_nt: TGCGCCAGTAGACAGTCAATGAACACTGAAGCTTTCTTT
cdr3_aa: CASRQSMNTEAFF
clone_size: once
j_call: TRBJ1-1
d_call: -
v_call: TRBV10-1

cdr3_nt: TGTGCCAGTAGTATAGGACAGGGCTACAATGAGCAGTTCTTC
cdr3_aa: CASSIGQGYNEQFF
clone_size: -
j_call: TRBJ2-1
d_call: TRBD1
v_call: TRBV19

cdr3_nt: TGTGCCTATACGGGACAGCGATATAATTCACCCCTCCACTTT
cdr3_aa: CAYTGQRYNSPLHF
clone_size: -
j_call: TRBJ1-6
d_call: TRBD1
v_call: TRBV30

cdr3_nt: TGTGCCAGCAGCTTAGTTAGGCGGGGGTCTGGGGAGCTGTTTTTT
cdr3_aa: CASSLVRRGSGELFF
clone_size: -
j_call: TRBJ2-2
d_call: TRBD2
v_call: TRBV11-2

cdr3_nt: TGTGCCAGCAGCAGTAATACGAACACCGGGGAGCTGTTTTTT
cdr3_aa: CASSSNTNTGELFF
clone_size: -
j_call: TRBJ2-2
d_call: -
v_call: TRBV6-5

cdr3_nt: TGTGCCAGCTCGTACCCGGGACAAAACACAGATACGCAGTATTTT
cdr3_aa: CASSYPGQNTDTQYF
clone_size: -
j_call: TRBJ2-3
d_call: -
v_call: TRBV18

cdr3_nt: TGTGCCAGTAGTGGGACAGGGGCACTCGGCGAGCAGTACTTC
cdr3_aa: CASSGTGALGEQYF
clone_size: few
j_call: TRBJ2-7
d_call: TRBD1
v_call: TRBV19

cdr3_nt: TGTGCCAGCAGCCCAGCGACAGGGGGGAACACTGAAGCTTTCTTT
cdr3_aa: CASSPATGGNTEAFF
clone_size: -
j_call: TRBJ1-1
d_call: TRBD1
v_call: TRBV7-3

cdr3_nt: TGTGCCAGCAGCCTGTTGGTGGAGCAGAGTGAAGCTTTCTTT
cdr3_aa: CASSLLVEQSEAFF
clone_size: -
j_call: TRBJ1-1
d_call: -
v_call: TRBV3-1/TRBV3-2

cdr3_nt: TGTGCCTGGCAGAAAAATGAAAAACTGTTTTTT
cdr3_aa: CAWQKNEKLFF
clone_size: -
j_call: TRBJ1-4
d_call: -
v_call: TRBV30

cdr3_nt: TGTGCCAGCAGTTTCTCGGGACTAGCCACAGATACGCAGTATTTT
cdr3_aa: CASSFSGLATDTQYF
clone_size: -
j_call: TRBJ2-3
d_call: TRBD2
v_call: TRBV27

cdr3_nt: TGTGCCAGCGGGCCTGACGCGGGATCACCCCTCCACTTT
cdr3_aa: CASGPDAGSPLHF
clone_size: -
j_call: TRBJ1-6
d_call: -
v_call: TRBV6-5

cdr3_nt: TGCGCCAGCAGCCCCGGGGGCGGGGGGGCCTACAATGAGCAGTTCTTC
cdr3_aa: CASSPGGGGAYNEQFF
clone_size: -
j_call: TRBJ2-1
d_call: TRBD2
v_call: TRBV5-1

cdr3_nt: TGCGCCAGCAGCCAAGATACCAGCGGGTACACCGGGGAGCTGTTTTTT
cdr3_aa: CASSQDTSGYTGELFF
clone_size: -
j_call: TRBJ2-2
d_call: -
v_call: TRBV4-1

cdr3_nt: TGTGCCTGGAGTTTTCAGACAGATACGCAGTATTTT
cdr3_aa: CAWSFQTDTQYF
clone_size: -
j_call: TRBJ2-3
d_call: -
v_call: TRBV30

cdr3_nt: TGTGCCAGCAGCTTAGACAGATACACCGGGGAGCTGTTTTTT
cdr3_aa: CASSLDRYTGELFF
clone_size: -
j_call: TRBJ2-2
d_call: -
v_call: TRBV7-2

cdr3_nt: TGTGCCAGCAGCTTAACAGGGGTCTTTGGCTACACCTTC
cdr3_aa: CASSLTGVFGYTF
clone_size: few
j_call: TRBJ1-2
d_call: TRBD1
v_call: TRBV12-3/TRBV12-4

cdr3_nt: TGTGCCAGCAGTTTTGGACAGGCTTCAAGCAATCAGCCCCAGCATTTT
cdr3_aa: CASSFGQASSNQPQHF
clone_size: -
j_call: TRBJ1-5
d_call: TRBD1
v_call: TRBV5-5

cdr3_nt: TGTGCCAGCAGCCTTACCGCTCACTCAGGGAAAGAGACCCAGTACTTC
cdr3_aa: CASSLTAHSGKETQYF
clone_size: -
j_call: TRBJ2-5
d_call: -
v_call: TRBV2

cdr3_nt: TGTGCCAGCAGCAAGGGGACAGCCCAAGAAGCTTTCTTT
cdr3_aa: CASSKGTAQEAFF
clone_size: -
j_call: TRBJ1-1
d_call: TRBD1
v_call: TRBV5-6

cdr3_nt: TGTGCCACCAGCAGAGACCAAGGTGGCGCGGGTAGCAATCAGCCCCAGCATTTT
cdr3_aa: CATSRDQGGAGSNQPQHF
clone_size: -
j_call: TRBJ1-5
d_call: -
v_call: TRBV15

cdr3_nt: TGCGCCAGCAGCCAAGGCCCGGGGGGAGGAACAGATACGCAGTATTTT
cdr3_aa: CASSQGPGGGTDTQYF
clone_size: -
j_call: TRBJ2-3
d_call: TRBD2
v_call: TRBV4-1

cdr3_nt: TGCAGTGCTAGTCGGGACAGTGGTGCCTACGAGCAGTACTTC
cdr3_aa: CSASRDSGAYEQYF
clone_size: -
j_call: TRBJ2-7
d_call: TRBD1
v_call: TRBV20-1

cdr3_nt: TGCGCCAGCAGCCAAGTTGTGGTACCAGGGTTGGATACTGAAGCTTTCTTT
cdr3_aa: CASSQVVVPGLDTEAFF
clone_size: -
j_call: TRBJ1-1
d_call: -
v_call: TRBV4-1

cdr3_nt: TGTGCCAGTAGTAGACAGGGGGGAGCCTCCCAAGAGACCCAGTACTTC
cdr3_aa: CASSRQGGASQETQYF
clone_size: -
j_call: TRBJ2-5
d_call: TRBD1
v_call: TRBV19

cdr3_nt: TGTGCCAGCAGCTTCAGGGATACTGAAGCTTTCTTT
cdr3_aa: CASSFRDTEAFF
clone_size: -
j_call: TRBJ1-1
d_call: -
v_call: TRBV11-2

cdr3_nt: TGTGCCAGCTCACCATCCGGGACAGTATTATATGGCTACACCTTC
cdr3_aa: CASSPSGTVLYGYTF
clone_size: -
j_call: TRBJ1-2
d_call: TRBD1
v_call: TRBV18